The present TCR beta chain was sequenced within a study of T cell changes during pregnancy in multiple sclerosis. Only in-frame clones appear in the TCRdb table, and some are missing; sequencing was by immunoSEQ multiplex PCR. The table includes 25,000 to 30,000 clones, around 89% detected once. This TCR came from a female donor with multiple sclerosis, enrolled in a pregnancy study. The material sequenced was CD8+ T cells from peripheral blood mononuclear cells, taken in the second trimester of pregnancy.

The CDR3 reads CASSGQWEIDEQFF. The CDR3 region has the DNA TGTGCCAGCAGTGGACAGTGGGAGATCGATGAGCAGTTCTTC. V and J are TRBV6-5 and TRBJ2-1; D might be TRBD1 (6 bases). The CDR3 totals 14 residues. Germline V gives CDR1 MNHEY, CDR2 SVGAGI. Trimming stripped 5 bases from V and 8 bases from J, with 16 bases between.